The 18 T cell receptor beta chains below come from one sample, sequenced in a study of blood T cell repertoires in COVID-19. Method: immunoSEQ multiplex PCR; TCRdb's copy keeps in-frame clones and lacks some. The profile shows about 300,000 clones, roughly 86% of them singletons. Sequencing was performed on peripheral blood. These TCRs come from a woman in her twenties or thirties with COVID-19, enrolled during active disease.

This clone was picked up a small number of times. The chain employs TRBV19 and TRBJ1-2, with TRBD1 identical over 9 bases. CDR1 and CDR2 (germline): LNHDA, SQIVND (reference sequence). J gave up 4 bases and V 5 bases, and 5 bases lay outside the gene matches. The length of the CDR3 is 14 residues. CDR3 nucleotide sequence: TGTGCCAGTAGTGACCGGACAGGGGCCTATGGCTACACCTTC. Translating gives CASSDRTGAYGYTF.

CDR3 protein: CASSLYSDEKLFF. The CDR3 DNA reads as TGTGCCAGCAGTTTGTACAGTGATGAAAAACTGTTTTTT. V usage is TRBV12-3 or TRBV12-4 and J usage is TRBJ1-4; D is unresolved. The CDR3 runs 13 residues. The V and J ends lost 3 bases and 6 bases respectively, with 8 bases between them.

The chain is built from TRBV28 and TRBJ1-5; the match to TRBD1 covers 8 bases. Unmatched junction bases numbered 16, after V lost 2 bases and J lost 1 base. CDR1 is MDHEN, CDR2 SYDVKM, per germline. This CDR3 region has 20 residues. The CDR3 spells CASSLPFAGQARWSNQPQHF. In nucleotides, the CDR3 is TGTGCCAGCAGTTTACCCTTCGCGGGACAGGCGAGATGGAGCAATCAGCCCCAGCATTTT.

The V and J genes are TRBV6-5 and TRBJ1-4, with D hard to call. In germline, CDR1 is MNHEY, CDR2 SVGAGI. The CDR3 sequence is 14 residues long. With 0 bases removed from V and 5 bases from J, the gap between germline ends came to 7 bases. Here the CDR3 DNA reads TGTGCCAGCAGTTACTCAGCTCCAAATGAAAAACTGTTTTTT. It is translated as CASSYSAPNEKLFF.

This clone was observed a handful of times. The V and J genes are TRBV4-1 and TRBJ1-5; D possibly corresponds to TRBD1 (5 bases). Germline V gene sequence: CDR1 MGHRA, CDR2 YSYEKL. The germline V and J ends were trimmed by 2 bases and 6 bases, with 23 bases remaining between them. CDR3 length: 18 residues. CDR3 coding DNA: TGCGCCAGCAGCCAACCCTTCCAAGGCAGGGTTCTTAGTCAGCCCCAGCATTTT. Its protein product is CASSQPFQGRVLSQPQHF.

The chain combines TRBV19 with TRBJ1-2; a weak D match, TRBD1 (6 bases). The V end was cut by 4 bases, the J end by 8 bases, with 20 bases between. The CDR3 length is 15 residues. CDR1 is LNHDA and CDR2 is SQIVND in the germline V gene (reference sequence). In DNA, the CDR3 is TGTGCCAGTAGTAAATCGGGGCAGGGGAATCGAGGCTACACCTTC. This gives the protein CASSKSGQGNRGYTF.

This chain links TRBV5-1 with TRBJ2-7, with D unresolved. The CDR3 contains 14 residues. Germline V gives CDR1 SGHRS, CDR2 YFSETQ. V dropped 0 bases and J dropped 2 bases, with 9 bases sitting between them. CDR3 sequence: CASSLVVSPYEQYF. The DNA for the CDR3 is TGCGCCAGCAGCTTGGTCGTTAGCCCCTACGAGCAGTACTTC.

The chain's CDR3 is CASSYGTDNNEQFF. Here the CDR3 DNA reads TGTGCCAGCAGTTACGGGACAGATAACAATGAGCAGTTCTTC. V is TRBV6-5 and J is TRBJ2-1, with 7 bases lining up with TRBD1. The CDR3 contains 14 residues. V lost 2 bases, J lost 5 bases, and 3 bases stayed unmatched. Germline V gene data show CDR1 as MNHEY and CDR2 as SVGAGI.

The rearrangement uses TRBV11-3 and TRBJ2-3; the match to TRBD1 covers 7 bases. The CDR3 extends over 15 amino acids. Germline CDR1 and CDR2: SGHNT and YENEEA. The J segment lost 0 bases and the V segment lost 6 bases, leaving 6 bases of the junction unmatched. This chain's CDR3 is CASSPQGLSTDTQYF. CDR3 bases: TGTGCCAGCAGTCCACAGGGGCTTAGCACAGATACGCAGTATTTT.

The gene calls are TRBV7-9 and TRBJ2-3, with 7 bases aligning to TRBD2. Trimming took 0 bases from V and 6 from J; bases not matched to a gene: 6. CDR3 size: 15 residues. The germline V gene encodes CDR1 SEHNR and CDR2 FQNEAQ (reference sequence). For the CDR3, the DNA is TGTGCCAGCAGCTTAGCTCGCGGGGGAGGCGATACGCAGTATTTT. This translates into CASSLARGGGDTQYF.

The chain combines TRBV19 with TRBJ1-5, with D perhaps TRBD1 (6 bases). Trimming stripped 6 bases from V and 4 bases from J, with 10 bases between. The V gene's germline CDR1 is LNHDA and CDR2 SQIVND (reference sequence). The CDR3 spans 13 residues. The CDR3 sequence is CASSDQGNQPQHF. The CDR3 DNA is TGTGCCAGTAGCGACCAGGGGAATCAGCCCCAGCATTTT.

The rearrangement uses TRBV5-1 and TRBJ2-1, with D possibly TRBD1 on 6 matching bases. V was pared by 5 bases and J by 0 bases, with 9 bases between. The CDR3 is made up of 14 amino acids. Germline assignment: CDR1 SGHRS and CDR2 YFSETQ. The chain's CDR3 is CASREDSSYNEQFF. As DNA, the CDR3 is TGCGCCAGCAGAGAGGACAGCTCCTACAATGAGCAGTTCTTC. The full variable domain, with the rest looked up from reference TRBV5-1 and TRBJ2-1, is KAGVTQTPRYLIKTRGQQVTLSCSPISGHRSVSWYQQTPGQGLQFLFEYFSETQRNKGNFPGRFSGRQFSNSRSEMNVSTLELGDSALYLCASREDSSYNEQFFGPGTRLTVL.

This chain links TRBV3-1 (or the pseudogene TRBV3-2) with TRBJ1-1, with a weak D call TRBD1 (5 bases). Germline V gene lookup returns CDR1 LGHDT and CDR2 YNNKEL (reference sequence). V was trimmed by 4 bases and J by 1 base, leaving 13 bases between them. The CDR3 has 15 amino acids. CDR3 amino acids: CASSPGLGPNTEAFF. For the CDR3, the DNA is TGTGCCAGCAGCCCCGGCTTGGGGCCGAACACTGAAGCTTTCTTT.

The rearrangement links TRBV2 to TRBJ1-1; no definite D call. The CDR3 sequence is 13 residues long. V lost 5 bases, J lost 4 bases, and 11 bases lay in between. Germline lookup yields CDR1 SNHLY and CDR2 FYNNEI. This CDR3 reads CASSPGPSTEAFF. The CDR3 DNA sequence: TGTGCCAGCAGTCCCGGTCCTTCCACTGAAGCTTTCTTT. Full variable domain (rest looked up from reference TRBV2 and TRBJ1-1): EPEVTQTPSHQVTQMGQEVILRCVPISNHLYFYWYRQILGQKVEFLVSFYNNEISEKSEIFDDQFSVERPDGSNFTLKIRSTKLEDSAMYFCASSPGPSTEAFFGQGTRLTVV.

V usage is TRBV24-1 and J usage is TRBJ2-1, with a tentative D call TRBD2 (5 bases). Germline lookup yields CDR1 KGHDR and CDR2 SFDVKD. V shed 0 bases and J shed 5 bases, with 16 bases lying between them. This CDR3 is 17 amino acids long. The CDR3: CATSDLHLAGDNNEQFF. The CDR3 bases are TGTGCCACCAGTGATTTGCATCTAGCAGGCGACAACAATGAGCAGTTCTTC.

This rearrangement joins TRBV5-1 to TRBJ2-3; 8 bases align to TRBD2. The germline V gene has CDR1 SGHRS and CDR2 YFSETQ. This CDR3 comprises 16 residues. V shed 2 bases, J shed 4 bases, and the junction held 9 bases outside the gene matches. The CDR3 DNA sequence: TGCGCCAGCAGCTTACCCGGGGGGGCAGGCGCAGATACGCAGTATTTT. The encoded protein is CASSLPGGAGADTQYF.

This chain uses TRBV7-6 with TRBJ2-2, with 8 bases matching TRBD1. The CDR3 extends over 15 amino acids. Germline lookup yields CDR1 SGHVS and CDR2 FNYEAQ. Losses at the gene ends were 1 base for V and 5 bases for J; bases not matched to a gene: 3. CDR3 sequence: CASSLGTGRTGELFF. In DNA, the CDR3 is TGTGCCAGCAGCTTAGGGACAGGGCGAACCGGGGAGCTGTTTTTT.

The chain couples TRBV27 to TRBJ1-5; D is possibly TRBD1 (6 bases). V lost 5 bases and J lost 2, with 10 bases in between. Germline values: CDR1 MNHEY, CDR2 SMNVEV (reference sequence). CDR3 length: 14 residues. The CDR3 loop reads CASSPHRGNQPQHF. DNA of the CDR3: TGTGCCAGCAGTCCCCACAGGGGCAATCAGCCCCAGCATTTT.